The rows below give T cell receptor beta chains drawn from one sample of a study of siplizumab effects on memory and regulatory T cells. The data were produced by immunoSEQ multiplex PCR, yet TCRdb's version contains in-frame clones alone and is incomplete. The profile shows about 100,000 clones, 91% of them singletons. The sequenced material came from CD4+ T cells sorted from blood. These receptors came from a human donor in good health. Some clones in this sample may be carry-over from other donors' samples. CDR3s include the opening cysteine and the closing phenylalanine or tryptophan. The D gene is left open where the match is weak. The size of a clone is reported for some rows only, either as once, few or many, or as a class for expanded clones.

V gene,J gene,CDR3 length,D gene,clone size,CDR3 protein,CDR3 DNA
TRBV5-3,TRBJ1-2,16,.,.,CARSLLLLMDYYGYTF,TGTGCCAGAAGCTTGCTTTTATTAATGGATTACTATGGCTACACCTTC
TRBV30,TRBJ1-1,12,.,.,CAWSGVWVQAFF,TGTGCCTGGAGTGGGGTTTGGGTCCAAGCTTTCTTT
TRBV4-2,TRBJ2-1,19,.,.,CASSQEVRRAVGLVRTQFF,TGTGCCAGCAGCCAAGAGGTTCGGAGGGCGGTAGGGCTAGTAAGGACGCAGTTCTTC
TRBV6-5,TRBJ1-2,14,.,.,CASSYSQGRYGYTF,TGTGCCAGCAGTTACTCACAGGGAAGGTATGGCTACACCTTC
TRBV7-9,TRBJ2-1,11,.,.,CASSRDTEQFF,TGTGCCAGCAGCCGGGACACTGAGCAGTTCTTC
TRBV5-1,TRBJ1-2,15,.,once,CASSLEGKPNYGYTF,TGCGCCAGCAGCTTGGAGGGAAAGCCTAACTATGGCTACACCTTC
TRBV11-3,TRBJ2-5,14,.,.,CASSSQGKKETQYF,TGTGCCAGCAGCTCCCAGGGCAAAAAAGAGACCCAGTACTTC
TRBV30,TRBJ2-3,15,TRBD1,.,CAWSVLGQGTDTQYF,TGTGCCTGGAGTGTACTGGGACAGGGCACAGATACGCAGTATTTT
TRBV7-2,TRBJ2-1,12,.,.,CASSLLRLRQFF,TGTGCCAGCAGCTTATTGAGACTCAGGCAGTTCTTC
TRBV28,TRBJ1-4,16,.,.,CASSFGGRGPDEKLFF,TGTGCCAGCAGTTTTGGGGGCAGGGGTCCCGATGAAAAACTGTTTTTT
TRBV19,TRBJ1-1,14,.,.,CASSYGGRGTEAFF,TGTGCCAGTAGTTATGGAGGGCGCGGCACTGAAGCTTTCTTT
TRBV18,TRBJ1-2,14,TRBD1,.,CASSPGTGPYGYTF,TGTGCCAGCTCACCAGGGACAGGCCCCTATGGCTACACCTTC
TRBV28,TRBJ2-3,14,.,.,CASSSPNPTDTQYF,TGTGCCAGCAGTTCTCCTAATCCCACAGATACGCAGTATTTT
TRBV28,TRBJ2-6,15,.,.,CASSLFVSGANVLTF,TGTGCCAGCAGTTTATTCGTATCTGGGGCCAACGTCCTGACTTTC
TRBV7-9,TRBJ2-1,19,TRBD1,.,CASSLVPSDRGVSYNEQFF,TGTGCCAGCAGCTTAGTCCCTTCCGACAGGGGAGTATCCTACAATGAGCAGTTCTTC
TRBV19,TRBJ1-3,15,.,.,CASSTGRKDGNTIYF,TGTGCCAGTAGTACCGGACGGAAAGATGGAAACACCATATATTTT
TRBV7-3,TRBJ1-1,14,.,.,CASSPVGPNTEAFF,TGTGCCAGCAGCCCCGTAGGGCCGAACACTGAAGCTTTCTTT
TRBV2,TRBJ1-5,15,TRBD1,.,CASSESQGGNQPQHF,TGTGCCAGCAGTGAAAGTCAGGGGGGCAATCAGCCCCAGCATTTT
TRBV5-1,TRBJ2-6,16,.,.,CASSLDGASGANVLTF,TGCGCCAGCAGCTTGGATGGGGCCTCTGGGGCCAACGTCCTGACTTTC
TRBV30,TRBJ1-5,13,.,.,CAWSVISTQPQHF,TGTGCCTGGAGTGTTATTAGTACTCAGCCCCAGCATTTT
TRBV7-3,TRBJ2-3,14,.,.,CASSPGLNTDTQYF,TGTGCCAGCAGCCCCGGACTAAACACAGATACGCAGTATTTT
TRBV9,TRBJ2-3,18,TRBD2,.,CASSPRLPRAGGTDTQYF,TGTGCCAGCAGCCCCCGGTTGCCGAGGGCGGGAGGGACAGATACGCAGTATTTT
TRBV7-3,TRBJ2-5,15,TRBD2,once,CASSLLAGAGETQYF,TGTGCCAGCAGCTTGCTAGCGGGAGCGGGAGAGACCCAGTACTTC
TRBV4-1,TRBJ2-1,16,TRBD2,.,CASSNVRSGSSNEQFF,TGCGCCAGCAGTAACGTAAGGAGCGGGAGTTCCAATGAGCAGTTCTTC
TRBV19,TRBJ2-1,13,.,.,CASNKRTGNEQFF,TGTGCCAGTAATAAGAGGACCGGCAATGAGCAGTTCTTC
TRBV19,TRBJ1-1,15,.,once,CASSIEGLKNTEAFF,TGTGCCAGTAGTATAGAAGGCCTAAAGAACACTGAAGCTTTCTTT
TRBV6-5,TRBJ2-3,15,TRBD1,once,CASSSPGGPTDTQYF,TGTGCCAGCAGTTCCCCAGGGGGACCCACAGATACGCAGTATTTT
TRBV29-1,TRBJ2-3,15,TRBD1,once,CSVYRTGGPADTQYF,TGCAGCGTTTACCGGACAGGGGGCCCCGCAGATACGCAGTATTTT
TRBV7-3,TRBJ1-2,17,TRBD1,once,CASSLTAGTGITSGYTF,TGTGCCAGCAGCTTAACCGCCGGGACAGGGATTACGAGTGGCTACACCTTC
TRBV5-1,TRBJ2-3,13,.,.,CASSLDRADTQYF,TGCGCCAGCAGCTTAGATCGGGCAGATACGCAGTATTTT
TRBV10-1,TRBJ2-5,13,.,.,CASSDGNSLTQYF,TGCGCCAGCAGTGACGGGAACTCATTGACCCAGTACTTC
TRBV28,TRBJ1-2,17,TRBD1,.,CASSVNAKGQGADGYTF,TGTGCCAGCAGCGTAAACGCGAAAGGACAGGGGGCAGATGGCTACACCTTC
TRBV7-3,TRBJ1-2,14,.,.,CASSLNSGADGYTF,TGTGCCAGCAGCTTAAATTCGGGGGCGGATGGCTACACCTTC
TRBV10-1,TRBJ2-7,13,.,.,CASRLAARYEQYF,TGCGCCAGCAGATTAGCGGCTCGCTACGAGCAGTACTTC
TRBV18,TRBJ2-1,16,.,.,CASSPLASGGGNEQFF,TGTGCCAGCTCACCACTAGCTAGCGGAGGGGGCAATGAGCAGTTCTTC
TRBV5-4,TRBJ2-3,14,.,.,CASSLSSFTDTQYF,TGTGCCAGCAGCTTGAGTAGTTTCACAGATACGCAGTATTTT
TRBV6-1,TRBJ2-3,13,.,.,CASREWATDTQYF,TGTGCCAGCAGGGAATGGGCCACAGATACGCAGTATTTT
TRBV11-2,TRBJ2-1,16,TRBD2,.,CASSSIAGASINEQFF,TGTGCCAGCAGCTCGATCGCGGGAGCTAGTATCAATGAGCAGTTCTTC
TRBV18,TRBJ2-7,14,TRBD1,.,CASSLGTGHYEQYF,TGTGCCAGCTCATTGGGGACAGGGCACTACGAGCAGTACTTC
TRBV11-2,TRBJ1-3,15,.,.,CASSLDPGSGNTIYF,TGTGCCAGCAGCTTAGATCCAGGCTCTGGAAACACCATATATTTT
TRBV18,TRBJ1-1,13,TRBD1,.,CASSPGQGAEAFF,TGTGCCAGCTCACCGGGACAGGGGGCTGAAGCTTTCTTT
TRBV14,TRBJ2-7,12,.,.,CASSLQSYEQYF,TGTGCCAGCAGCCTACAGTCCTACGAGCAGTACTTC
TRBV6-1,TRBJ2-6,13,.,.,CASTWPGANVLTF,TGTGCCAGCACGTGGCCTGGGGCCAACGTCCTGACTTTC
TRBV5-6,TRBJ2-7,16,TRBD1,.,CASRHGQGAISYEQYF,TGTGCCAGCAGACACGGACAGGGGGCCATCTCCTACGAGCAGTACTTC
TRBV5-4,TRBJ2-1,15,.,.,CASSLEILDYNEQFF,TGTGCCAGCAGCTTGGAGATCTTGGACTACAATGAGCAGTTCTTC
TRBV21-1,TRBJ2-1,15,.,.,CASSKGSISYNEQFF,TGTGCCAGCAGCAAAGGGTCCATCTCCTACAATGAGCAGTTCTTC
TRBV11-2,TRBJ2-2,14,.,.,CASSPLENTGELFF,TGTGCCAGCAGCCCCCTCGAGAACACCGGGGAGCTGTTTTTT
TRBV7-9,TRBJ2-7,14,.,.,CASSSPGPNREQYF,TGTGCCAGCAGCTCCCCGGGCCCAAATAGGGAGCAGTACTTC
TRBV28,TRBJ2-3,13,.,once,CASSWASTDTQYF,TGTGCCAGCAGTTGGGCAAGCACAGATACGCAGTATTTT
TRBV19,TRBJ2-5,16,TRBD1,once,CASSSIKDRGQETQYF,TGTGCCAGTAGTAGTATCAAGGACAGGGGGCAAGAGACCCAGTACTTC
TRBV14,TRBJ2-5,16,.,.,CASSQGLRASQETQYF,TGTGCCAGCAGCCAGGGTTTACGGGCCAGTCAAGAGACCCAGTACTTC
TRBV7-9,TRBJ2-3,13,TRBD1,.,CAMGQGGTDTQYF,TGTGCCATGGGACAGGGTGGGACAGATACGCAGTATTTT
TRBV7-3,TRBJ2-3,17,TRBD2,.,CASSLSDSGIAGDTQYF,TGTGCCAGCAGCTTATCAGATAGCGGGATCGCGGGGGATACGCAGTATTTT
TRBV7-3,TRBJ2-3,14,TRBD2,.,CASSPPGGRDTQYF,TGTGCCAGCAGCCCACCGGGGGGGAGAGATACGCAGTATTTT
TRBV9,TRBJ2-2,16,TRBD2,.,CASSVVIAGGTGELFF,TGTGCCAGCAGCGTAGTGATAGCGGGAGGGACCGGGGAGCTGTTTTTT
TRBV10-1,TRBJ1-4,16,.,.,CARLRVSGTAGEKLFF,TGCGCCAGACTAAGGGTATCCGGGACGGCCGGCGAAAAACTGTTTTTT
TRBV19,TRBJ1-5,11,.,.,CARSDNQPQHF,TGTGCCCGGTCAGACAATCAGCCCCAGCATTTT